The 30 T cell receptor beta chains presented below share a single source sample, sequenced in a study of immune cell composition in non-small cell lung cancer. Assay: immunoSEQ multiplex PCR; the TCRdb copy retains only in-frame clones and omits some. The sample lists a few thousand clones, approximately 85% seen once, with 8% to 10% in the top ten. Sequenced sample: lung tumor tissue. These TCRs come from a human donor with non-small cell lung cancer.

The chain couples TRBV4-2 to TRBJ2-1; D not certain. V gave up 2 bases and J gave up 1 base, with 18 bases separating them. Germline V gives CDR1 LGHNA, CDR2 YNFKEQ. CDR3 length: 18 residues. CDR3 region: CASSQLLGDSSSYNEQFF. The CDR3 nucleotides are TGTGCCAGCAGCCAATTGCTCGGTGACTCAAGTTCCTACAATGAGCAGTTCTTC.

This chain links TRBV5-4 with TRBJ1-1; 9 positions match TRBD1. J lost 3 bases, V lost 4 bases, and 10 bases had no gene match. The CDR3 covers 16 residues. Germline CDR1 reads SGHNT; CDR2 reads YYREEE (reference sequence). DNA for the CDR3: TGTGCCAGCAGCCGCGACAGGGGGGGGAAGGACACTGAAGCTTTCTTT. This encodes CASSRDRGGKDTEAFF. Full variable domain (missing parts from reference TRBV5-4 and TRBJ1-1): ETGVTQSPTHLIKTRGQQVTLRCSSQSGHNTVSWYQQALGQGPQFIFQYYREEENGRGNFPPRFSGLQFPNYSSELNVNALELDDSALYLCASSRDRGGKDTEAFFGQGTRLTVV.

This chain connects TRBV28 to TRBJ2-1; 9 bases line up with TRBD1. The CDR3 covers 16 residues. Germline V lookup: CDR1 MDHEN, CDR2 SYDVKM. The V segment lost 4 bases and the J segment 3 bases; nucleotides outside the gene matches: 7. The DNA of the CDR3 is TGTGCCAGCAGTTCTCCGGGACAGGGTAACTACAATGAGCAGTTCTTC. It codes for CASSSPGQGNYNEQFF.

The V gene is TRBV4-3, the J gene TRBJ1-1; 7 nucleotides match TRBD1. CDR1 is LGHNA, CDR2 YSLEER, per germline. CDR3 length: 18 residues. V shed 0 bases and J 7 bases; nucleotides not matched to a gene: 17. The CDR3, as DNA: TGCGCCAGCAGCCAAGATCCTATCAAAGGGGGCGCGGGTCTTGAAGCTTTCTTT. This codes for CASSQDPIKGGAGLEAFF.

This clone was observed a handful of times. CDR3 amino acids: CASSASGSSYNEQFF. DNA for the CDR3: TGTGCCAGCAGCGCTAGCGGGAGCTCCTACAATGAGCAGTTCTTC. The chain combines TRBV7-3 with TRBJ2-1; TRBD2 aligns across 10 bases. The germline V gene encodes CDR1 SGHTA and CDR2 FQGTGA. The CDR3 is 15 residues long. After removal of 5 bases from V and 0 bases from J, the junction contained 1 base not matched to a gene.

The chain couples TRBV4-2 to TRBJ1-4; D is unclear. Germline CDR1 and CDR2: LGHNA and YNFKEQ. Between the trimmed V and J ends, which lost 0 bases and 4 bases, there was a span of 6 bases. The length of the CDR3 is 14 residues. The CDR3 sequence is CASSQDGSNEKLFF. CDR3 nucleotide sequence: TGTGCCAGCAGCCAAGACGGGAGTAATGAAAAACTGTTTTTT.

The rearrangement uses TRBV7-2 and TRBJ2-5, with TRBD2 matching 8 bases. The CDR3 runs 14 residues. The germline gives CDR1 SGHTA, CDR2 FQGNSA. Trimming cost V 8 bases and J 2 bases; bases outside gene matches: 7. The CDR3 sequence: CASSAGGEQETQYF. CDR3 coding DNA: TGTGCCAGCTCGGCCGGGGGGGAACAAGAGACCCAGTACTTC.

The chain couples TRBV7-6 to TRBJ2-3; no clear D gene. The germline CDR1 and CDR2 sequences are SGHVS and FNYEAQ. This CDR3 spans 16 amino acids. The ends were cut back, 5 bases at V and 0 bases at J, with 15 bases in the middle. The CDR3 nucleotides are TGTGCCAGCAGCCCATTGAGAAGAGCTAGCACAGATACGCAGTATTTT. Protein sequence: CASSPLRRASTDTQYF.

Only one count was recorded for this clone. The chain is built from TRBV9 and TRBJ2-5; TRBD1 matches 9 bases. With V trimmed by 1 base and J by 1 base, 5 bases remained unmatched. The CDR3 extends over 16 amino acids. Looked up from germline, CDR1 is SGDLS and CDR2 is YYNGEE. This CDR3 reads CASSVRQQGAQETQYF. CDR3 DNA sequence: TGTGCCAGCAGCGTACGTCAACAGGGGGCCCAAGAGACCCAGTACTTC.

This chain connects TRBV11-1 to TRBJ2-2, with TRBD2 as a possible D gene (6 bases). CDR3 length equals 14 residues. V was shortened by 6 bases and J by 2 bases, with 10 bases between the two germline ends. The germline CDR1 and CDR2 sequences are SGHAT and FQDESV (reference sequence). CDR3 in amino acids: CASSVTSNTGELFF. CDR3 sequence (DNA): TGTGCCAGCAGTGTTACTAGCAACACCGGGGAGCTGTTTTTT.

This clone was detected only a few times. The V gene is TRBV27, the J gene TRBJ2-7; 8 bases are shared with TRBD1. The length of the CDR3 is 16 residues. Germline loops: CDR1 MNHEY, CDR2 SMNVEV (reference sequence). Trimming took 2 bases from V and 4 from J; bases not matched to a gene: 10. The CDR3 region is CASSLAWGQGAYEQYF. The CDR3 DNA follows: TGTGCCAGCAGTTTAGCGTGGGGGCAGGGGGCATACGAGCAGTACTTC.

As DNA, the CDR3 is TGTGCCAGCAGCTTAGTCTCCAGGGGCTCCTACAATGAGCAGTTCTTC. This encodes CASSLVSRGSYNEQFF. This chain uses TRBV11-2 with TRBJ2-1; the D gene is possibly TRBD1 (6 bases). The V end lost 1 base, the J end lost 0 bases, and 10 bases lay between the germline ends. This CDR3 contains 16 residues. In germline, CDR1 is SGHAT, CDR2 FQNNGV.

This chain joins TRBV28 and TRBJ1-4, with 7 bases that match TRBD1. V shed 10 bases, J shed 6 bases, and the junction held 14 bases outside the gene matches. CDR1 and CDR2 from the germline V gene are MDHEN and SYDVKM. This CDR3 has 15 amino acids. CDR3 nucleotide sequence: TGTGCCACTCAACTCTCGGGACAGCCTTATGAAAAACTGTTTTTT. Translation gives CATQLSGQPYEKLFF.

This chain links TRBV7-9 with TRBJ1-1, with 7 bases fitting TRBD1. Germline V CDR1 and CDR2: SEHNR, FQNEAQ (reference sequence). The CDR3 covers 17 residues. Trimming took 4 bases from V and 0 from J; bases not matched to a gene: 11. The DNA of the CDR3 is TGTGCCAGCAGCTCCCGAGGGGGCAGGGCGATGAACACTGAAGCTTTCTTT. The encoded protein is CASSSRGGRAMNTEAFF.

The rearrangement joins TRBV18 to TRBJ2-7; 11 nucleotides match TRBD2. CDR3 size: 14 residues. CDR1 KGHSH and CDR2 LQKENI come from the germline V gene. J gave up 7 bases and V 3 bases, and 5 bases lay outside the gene matches. CDR3 sequence reads: CASSPTSGIGEQYF. Here the CDR3 DNA reads TGTGCCAGCTCACCGACTAGCGGGATTGGAGAGCAGTACTTC. Looking up the rest from reference TRBV18 and TRBJ2-7 gives the full variable domain: NAGVMQNPRHLVRRRGQEARLRCSPMKGHSHVYWYRQLPEEGLKFMVYLQKENIIDESGMPKERFSAEFPKEGPSILRIQQVVRGDSAAYFCASSPTSGIGEQYFGPGTRLTVT.

This sequence joins TRBV19 and TRBJ1-2; 10 bases fit TRBD1. The ends lost 5 bases at V and 10 bases at J; junction bases unmatched: 4. The V gene's germline CDR1 is LNHDA and CDR2 SQIVND (reference sequence). The CDR3 contains 12 residues. CDR3 sequence reads: CASSAGTGDYTF. CDR3 nucleotide sequence: TGTGCCAGTAGTGCCGGGACAGGGGACTACACCTTC.

The V gene is TRBV5-1, the J gene TRBJ2-2; TRBD2 might be the D (5 bases). V was cut by 4 bases and J by 3 bases, with 13 bases left in between. This CDR3 is built from 15 residues. The germline gives CDR1 SGHRS, CDR2 YFSETQ. In DNA, the CDR3 is TGCGCCAGCAGCATCACCCCAGCGGACACCGGGGAGCTGTTTTTT. Translation: CASSITPADTGELFF.

The chain has TRBV5-8 and TRBJ2-5; D ambiguous. CDR1 and CDR2 (germline): SGHTS, YDEGEE. CDR3 length: 14 residues. With 6 bases removed from V and 5 bases from J, the gap between germline ends came to 17 bases. The CDR3 DNA sequence: TGTGCCAGCACCTCGAGATCGTACGGGGAGACCCAGTACTTC. It encodes CASTSRSYGETQYF. Looking up the rest from reference TRBV5-8 and TRBJ2-5 gives the full variable domain: EAGVTQSPTHLIKTRGQQATLRCSPISGHTSVYWYQQALGLGLQFLLWYDEGEERNRGNFPPRFSGRQFPNYSSELNVNALELEDSALYLCASTSRSYGETQYFGPGTRLLVL.

The V gene is TRBV18, the J gene TRBJ2-5; 10 bases are shared with TRBD2. CDR1 is KGHSH, CDR2 LQKENI, per germline. Losses at the gene ends were 4 bases for V and 2 bases for J; bases not matched to a gene: 4. This CDR3 spans 15 amino acids. The CDR3 region is CASSRTSGPQETQYF. CDR3 nucleotide sequence: TGTGCCAGCTCACGGACTAGCGGTCCTCAAGAGACCCAGTACTTC.

The rearrangement uses TRBV5-4 and TRBJ1-1; 7 bases agree with TRBD1. J lost 5 bases, V lost 4 bases, and 14 bases had no gene match. The CDR3 extends over 16 amino acids. Germline loops: CDR1 SGHNT, CDR2 YYREEE (reference sequence). DNA for the CDR3: TGTGCCAGCAGCGCGCCCGCAATTACAGGGGAAACTGAAGCTTTCTTT. This codes for CASSAPAITGETEAFF.

The CDR3 reads CASGFSKPQHF. The CDR3 DNA sequence: TGTGCTAGTGGTTTCAGTAAGCCCCAGCATTTT. The chain carries TRBV12-5 and TRBJ1-5; D is uncertain. V lost 3 bases and J 8 bases, leaving 5 bases between the germline ends. This CDR3 spans 11 amino acids. Germline V gene sequence: CDR1 LGHNT, CDR2 FRNRAP.

By sample share, this clone is large. V gene TRBV19 combines with J gene TRBJ2-2; D is uncertain. CDR1 and CDR2 (germline): LNHDA, SQIVND (reference sequence). This CDR3 comprises 13 residues. Trimming pared 3 bases from V and 4 bases from J, leaving 6 bases between. The CDR3 spells CASSIAGTGELFF. The CDR3, as DNA: TGTGCCAGTAGTATCGCCGGCACCGGGGAGCTGTTTTTT.

The V gene is TRBV5-1, the J gene TRBJ2-7; D not certain. Germline CDR1 reads SGHRS; CDR2 reads YFSETQ. Trimming took 0 bases from V and 3 from J, leaving 10 bases between them. This CDR3 spans 14 amino acids. In DNA form, the CDR3 reads TGCGCCAGCAGCTTGGCGGTACCTCTCTACGAGCAGTACTTC. It specifies CASSLAVPLYEQYF.

The sample holds one count of this clone. This chain uses TRBV19 with TRBJ1-2; TRBD1 is a possible D gene (5 bases). The CDR3 contains 11 residues. Looked up from germline, CDR1 is LNHDA and CDR2 is SQIVND (reference sequence). V lost 5 bases, J lost 8 bases, and 9 bases lay in between. CDR3 DNA sequence: TGTGCCAGTAGTGGGGCGGGAGGCTACACCTTC. It codes for CASSGAGGYTF.

The genes are TRBV5-4 and TRBJ2-3; 7 nucleotides line up with TRBD2. The CDR3 is 15 amino acids. Germline V gives CDR1 SGHNT, CDR2 YYREEE (reference sequence). Losses at the gene ends were 1 base for V and 2 bases for J; bases not matched to a gene: 4. The CDR3 coding sequence is TGTGCCAGCAGCTTGCATGGGGGGGACACAGATACGCAGTATTTT. Its translation is CASSLHGGDTDTQYF.

The gene calls are TRBV5-1 and TRBJ1-1; 10 nucleotides match TRBD1. Trimming at V came to 1 base and at J to 5 bases, leaving 5 bases not matched to a gene. Germline CDR1 and CDR2: SGHRS and YFSETQ. The CDR3 consists of 15 residues. The CDR3 region is CASSLSPGQGTEAFF. The DNA of the CDR3 is TGCGCCAGCAGCTTGTCACCGGGACAGGGGACTGAAGCTTTCTTT.

V gene TRBV2 combines with J gene TRBJ2-3; 10 bases are shared with TRBD2. The CDR3 sequence is 14 residues long. V shed 6 bases, J shed 2 bases, and the junction held 2 bases outside the gene matches. CDR1 SNHLY and CDR2 FYNNEI come from the germline V gene. The CDR3 nucleotides read TGTGCCAGCAGAGGACTAGCGGACACAGATACGCAGTATTTT. Its translation: CASRGLADTDTQYF.

The chain combines TRBV6-6 with TRBJ2-7; TRBD1 aligns across 8 bases. CDR1 MNHNY and CDR2 SVGAGI come from the germline V gene (reference sequence). V was clipped by 6 bases and J by 6 bases; unmatched bases: 4. CDR3 length: 12 amino acids. The CDR3 DNA reads TGTGCCAGCAGGTCCGACAGGGGCGAGCAGTACTTC. This translates into CASRSDRGEQYF.

The rearrangement joins TRBV30 to TRBJ1-1; 10 bases match TRBD1. Germline V gene lookup returns CDR1 GTSNPN and CDR2 SVGIG (reference sequence). The CDR3 is made up of 13 amino acids. The CDR3 sequence is CGGQGLSSTEAFF. In DNA, the CDR3 is TGTGGGGGACAGGGGCTTTCTAGCACTGAAGCTTTCTTT.

The chain employs TRBV19 and TRBJ2-7, with TRBD1 matching 7 bases. Germline loops: CDR1 LNHDA, CDR2 SQIVND (reference sequence). J was trimmed by 3 bases and V by 6 bases; bases with no gene match: 5. This CDR3 has 13 residues. The chain's CDR3 is CASSRDSYYEQYF. CDR3 nucleotide sequence: TGTGCCAGTAGCAGGGACAGTTACTACGAGCAGTACTTC.